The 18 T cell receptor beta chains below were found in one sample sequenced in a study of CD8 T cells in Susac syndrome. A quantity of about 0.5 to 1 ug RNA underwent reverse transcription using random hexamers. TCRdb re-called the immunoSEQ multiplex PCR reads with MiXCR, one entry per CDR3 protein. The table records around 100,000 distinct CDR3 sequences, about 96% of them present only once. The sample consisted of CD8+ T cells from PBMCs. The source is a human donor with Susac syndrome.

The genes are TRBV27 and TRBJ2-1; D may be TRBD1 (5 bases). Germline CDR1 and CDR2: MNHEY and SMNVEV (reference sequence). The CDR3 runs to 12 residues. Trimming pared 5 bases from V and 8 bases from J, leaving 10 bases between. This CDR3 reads CASSKGDHEQFF. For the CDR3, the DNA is TGTGCCAGCAGTAAAGGGGATCATGAGCAGTTCTTC.

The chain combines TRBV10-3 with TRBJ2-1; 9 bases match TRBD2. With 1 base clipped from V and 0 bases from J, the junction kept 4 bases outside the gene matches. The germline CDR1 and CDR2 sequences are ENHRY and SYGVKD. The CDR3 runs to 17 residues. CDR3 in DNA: TGTGCCATCAGTGAGTTGCGGGGGGGGAGCTCCTACAATGAGCAGTTCTTC. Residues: CAISELRGGSSYNEQFF.

The CDR3 spells CSVELMGPGYTF. Written as DNA, the CDR3 is TGCAGCGTTGAATTGATGGGGCCCGGCTACACCTTC. The J gene is TRBJ1-2, the V gene TRBV29-1; D is perhaps TRBD1 (5 bases). The CDR3 is made up of 12 amino acids. Germline values: CDR1 SQVTM, CDR2 ANQGSEA. Trimming removed 2 bases from V and 8 bases from J, with 12 bases in between.

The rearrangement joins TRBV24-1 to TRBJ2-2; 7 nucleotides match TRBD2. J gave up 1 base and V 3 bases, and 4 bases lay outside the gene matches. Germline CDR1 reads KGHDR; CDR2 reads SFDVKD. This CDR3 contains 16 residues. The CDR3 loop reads CATSDPTGGNTGELFF. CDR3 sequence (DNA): TGTGCCACCAGTGATCCCACGGGAGGGAACACCGGGGAGCTGTTTTTT.

CDR3 bases: TGTGCCAGCAGCCAAGGGGGTTATGGCTACACCTTC. It encodes CASSQGGYGYTF. V usage is TRBV3-1 and J usage is TRBJ1-2; D ambiguous. The ends were cut back, 1 base at V and 5 bases at J, with 5 bases in the middle. The CDR3 has 12 residues. Germline CDR1 LGHDT, CDR2 YNNKEL (reference sequence).

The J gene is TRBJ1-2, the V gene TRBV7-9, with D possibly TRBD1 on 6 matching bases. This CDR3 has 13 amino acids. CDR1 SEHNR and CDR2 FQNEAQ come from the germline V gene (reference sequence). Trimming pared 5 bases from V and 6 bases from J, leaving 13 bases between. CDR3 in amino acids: CASSQQPGDGYTF. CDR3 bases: TGTGCCAGCAGCCAACAACCAGGGGATGGCTACACCTTC. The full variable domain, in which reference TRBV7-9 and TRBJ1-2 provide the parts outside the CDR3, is DTGVSQNPRHKITKRGQNVTFRCDPISEHNRLYWYRQTLGQGPEFLTYFQNEAQLEKSRLLSDRFSAERPKGSFSTLEIQRTEQGDSAMYLCASSQQPGDGYTFGSGTRLTVV.

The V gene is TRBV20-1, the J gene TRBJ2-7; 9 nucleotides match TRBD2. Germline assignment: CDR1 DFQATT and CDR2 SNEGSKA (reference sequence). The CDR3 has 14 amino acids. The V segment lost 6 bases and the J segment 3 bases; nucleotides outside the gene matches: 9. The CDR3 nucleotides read TGCAGTGCCGAAACAGCTAGCGGGAACTACGAGCAGTACTTC. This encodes CSAETASGNYEQYF.

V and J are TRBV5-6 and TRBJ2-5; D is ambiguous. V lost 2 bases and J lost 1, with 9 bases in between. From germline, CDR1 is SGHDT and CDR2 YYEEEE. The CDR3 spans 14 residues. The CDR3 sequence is CASSFEAGQETQYF. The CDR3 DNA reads TGTGCCAGCAGCTTTGAGGCAGGCCAAGAGACCCAGTACTTC.

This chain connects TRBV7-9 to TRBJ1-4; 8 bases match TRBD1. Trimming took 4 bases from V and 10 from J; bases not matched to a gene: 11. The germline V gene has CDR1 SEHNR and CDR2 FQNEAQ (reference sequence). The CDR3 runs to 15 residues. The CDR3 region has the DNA TGTGCCAGCAGCTCCCAGGACAGGGATGAGCTAAAACTGTTTTTT. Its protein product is CASSSQDRDELKLFF.

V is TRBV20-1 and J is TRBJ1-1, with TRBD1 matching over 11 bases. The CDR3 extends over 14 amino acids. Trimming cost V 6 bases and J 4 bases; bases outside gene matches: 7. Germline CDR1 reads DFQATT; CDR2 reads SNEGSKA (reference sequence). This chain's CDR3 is CSARTGGAGTEAFF. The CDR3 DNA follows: TGCAGTGCCAGGACAGGGGGCGCGGGCACTGAAGCTTTCTTT.

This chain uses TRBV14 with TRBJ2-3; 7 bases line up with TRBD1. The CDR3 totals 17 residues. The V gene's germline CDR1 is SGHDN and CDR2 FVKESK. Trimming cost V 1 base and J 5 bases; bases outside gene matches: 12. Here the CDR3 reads CASSQAERQGRLDTQYF. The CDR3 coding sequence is TGTGCCAGCAGCCAAGCGGAGAGACAGGGCAGATTAGATACGCAGTATTTT. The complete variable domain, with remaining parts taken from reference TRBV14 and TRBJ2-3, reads EAGVTQFPSHSVIEKGQTVTLRCDPISGHDNLYWYRRVMGKEIKFLLHFVKESKQDESGMPNNRFLAERTGGTYSTLKVQPAELEDSGVYFCASSQAERQGRLDTQYFGPGTRLTVL.

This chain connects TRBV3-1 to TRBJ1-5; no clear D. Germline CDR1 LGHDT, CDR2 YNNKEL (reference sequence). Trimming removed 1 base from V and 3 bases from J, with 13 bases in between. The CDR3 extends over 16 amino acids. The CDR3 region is CASSQGVTPINQPQHF. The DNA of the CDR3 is TGTGCCAGCAGCCAAGGGGTTACACCGATCAATCAGCCCCAGCATTTT. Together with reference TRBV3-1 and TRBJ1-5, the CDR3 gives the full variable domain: DTAVSQTPKYLVTQMGNDKSIKCEQNLGHDTMYWYKQDSKKFLKIMFSYNNKELIINETVPNRFSPKSPDKAHLNLHINSLELGDSAVYFCASSQGVTPINQPQHFGDGTRLSIL.

Here the CDR3 reads CASSGRGGMGETQYF. CDR3 coding DNA: TGTGCCAGCAGTGGCAGGGGAGGGATGGGAGAGACCCAGTACTTC. The rearrangement joins TRBV25-1 to TRBJ2-5; tentative D call: TRBD2 (7 bases). The CDR3 totals 15 residues. V was pared by 4 bases and J by 4 bases, with 16 bases between. CDR1 MGHDK and CDR2 SYGVNS come from the germline V gene.

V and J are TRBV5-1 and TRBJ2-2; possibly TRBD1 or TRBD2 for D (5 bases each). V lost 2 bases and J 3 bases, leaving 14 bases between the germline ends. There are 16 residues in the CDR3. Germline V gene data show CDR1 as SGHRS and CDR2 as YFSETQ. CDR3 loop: CASSFTVLGDTGELFF. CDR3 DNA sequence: TGCGCCAGCAGCTTCACTGTCCTGGGGGACACCGGGGAGCTGTTTTTT.

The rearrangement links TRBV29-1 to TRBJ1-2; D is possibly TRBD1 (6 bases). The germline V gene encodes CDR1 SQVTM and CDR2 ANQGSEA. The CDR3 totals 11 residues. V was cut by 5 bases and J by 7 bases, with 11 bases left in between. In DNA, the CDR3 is TGCAGCGTTCGCAACAGGGTTGGCTACACCTTC. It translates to CSVRNRVGYTF. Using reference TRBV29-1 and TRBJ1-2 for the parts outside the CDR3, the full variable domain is SAVISQKPSRDICQRGTSLTIQCQVDSQVTMMFWYRQQPGQSLTLIATANQGSEATYESGFVIDKFPISRPNLTFSTLTVSNMSPEDSSIYLCSVRNRVGYTFGSGTRLTVV.

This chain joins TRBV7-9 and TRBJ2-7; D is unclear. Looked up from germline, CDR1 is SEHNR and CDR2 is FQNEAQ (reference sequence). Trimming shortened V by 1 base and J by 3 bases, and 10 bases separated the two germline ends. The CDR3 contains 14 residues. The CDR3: CASSLDSGRYEQYF. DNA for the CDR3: TGTGCCAGCAGCTTAGACTCGGGTCGCTACGAGCAGTACTTC.

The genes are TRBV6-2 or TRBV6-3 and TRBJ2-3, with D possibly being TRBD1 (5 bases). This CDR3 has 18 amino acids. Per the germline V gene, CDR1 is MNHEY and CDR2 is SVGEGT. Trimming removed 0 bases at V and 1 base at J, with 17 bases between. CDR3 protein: CASSYSATEFPRTDTQYF. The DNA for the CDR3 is TGTGCCAGCAGTTACTCGGCGACAGAATTCCCTCGCACAGATACGCAGTATTTT.

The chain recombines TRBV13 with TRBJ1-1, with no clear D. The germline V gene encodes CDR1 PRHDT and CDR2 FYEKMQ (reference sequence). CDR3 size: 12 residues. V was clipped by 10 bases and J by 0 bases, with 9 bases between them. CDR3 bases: TGTGCCACCTCGGGGTTGAACACTGAAGCTTTCTTT. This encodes CATSGLNTEAFF.